These T cell receptor beta chains were read from a single sample in a study of blood T cell repertoires in COVID-19. Sequencing used immunoSEQ multiplex PCR; TCRdb keeps in-frame clones, though not all of them. The sample includes 80,000 to 130,000 clones, approximately 90% seen only once; the top ten take 0.85% to 1%. Sequenced input: peripheral blood. These receptors were taken from a man aged 55 to 70 with acute or convalescent COVID-19. CDR3s include the opening cysteine and the closing phenylalanine or tryptophan. A D gene is named only where the DNA matches it firmly. Size is stated for part of the rows, as once, few or many counts, or as a class when the clone is expanded.

V	D	J	size	DNA	CDR3
TRBV9	NA	TRBJ1-3	NA	TGTGCCAGCAGCGTAGGATCGTTGGGCAACACCATATATTTT	CASSVGSLGNTIYF
TRBV6-1	NA	TRBJ1-6	NA	TGTGCCAGCAGTGAAGCTGGGGGACAAGGATATTCACCCCTCCACTTT	CASSEAGGQGYSPLHF
TRBV30	TRBD1	TRBJ2-7	once	TGTGCCTGGACTGGACAGGGTCGCTACGAGCAGTACTTC	CAWTGQGRYEQYF
TRBV3-1/TRBV3-2	TRBD1	TRBJ2-3	NA	TGTGCCAGCAGCCCTAATCCCCAGGGGGCGCAGTATTTT	CASSPNPQGAQYF
TRBV6-5	NA	TRBJ2-5	NA	TGTGCCAGCAGTCTAGGGCTGAAGGGGGACCAGTACTTC	CASSLGLKGDQYF
TRBV28	TRBD1	TRBJ1-2	NA	TGTGCCAGCAGTTCCGGGACAGGGGTAGGTGGCTACACCTTC	CASSSGTGVGGYTF
TRBV5-8	TRBD2	TRBJ2-1	NA	TGTGCCAGCAGCTTGGCGACGATGGGACTAGCGGGTTACAATGAGCAGTTCTTC	CASSLATMGLAGYNEQFF
TRBV28	TRBD2	TRBJ2-7	NA	TGTGCCAGCACCATCGGGAGGGCCAACGAGCAGTACTTC	CASTIGRANEQYF
TRBV9	TRBD1	TRBJ2-1	NA	TGTGCCAGCAGCGTAGGGGACAGGGTGAACGGTGAGCAGTTCTTC	CASSVGDRVNGEQFF
TRBV6-5	NA	TRBJ1-4	NA	TGTGCCAGCAGTCGGACAGTCTTTGGCGAAAAACTGTTTTTT	CASSRTVFGEKLFF
TRBV7-9	NA	TRBJ1-1	once	TGTGCCAGCAGCAAAGTGAGCCGGTCGTCTGAAGCTTTCTTT	CASSKVSRSSEAFF
TRBV19	TRBD2	TRBJ2-2	few	TGTGCCAGTACCTTCCCCCCAATCAGCGGGAGGGCCGGGACCGGGGAGCTGTTTTTT	CASTFPPISGRAGTGELFF
TRBV6-2/TRBV6-3	NA	TRBJ1-5	NA	TGTGCCAGCAGTTACGGCTCTGGGCAGGGCCAGCCCCAGCATTTT	CASSYGSGQGQPQHF
TRBV19	TRBD1	TRBJ1-2	few	TGTGCCAGTACCCCGACAGGGCTCTATGGCTACACCTTC	CASTPTGLYGYTF
TRBV24-1	NA	TRBJ2-7	NA	TGTGCCACCAGTGACCCCACAGGAGAGCAGTACTTC	CATSDPTGEQYF
TRBV5-5	TRBD1	TRBJ1-5	NA	TGTGCCAGCAGTGCTGACAGGGCTCAGCCCCAGCATTTT	CASSADRAQPQHF
TRBV3-1/TRBV3-2	TRBD1	TRBJ1-1	NA	TGTGCCAGCAGCCAAGGCCAGGGGGCGCGAGCTTTCTTT	CASSQGQGARAFF
TRBV27	TRBD1	TRBJ1-2	once	TGTGCCAGCGCAGGGGGCGCGGATGGCTACACCTTC	CASAGGADGYTF
TRBV6-1	NA	TRBJ1-2	NA	TGTGCCAGCAGTGACAGGGAACCCTATGGCTACACCTTC	CASSDREPYGYTF
TRBV7-3	TRBD2	TRBJ2-1	few	TGTGCCAGCAGCTCCCGGGAGGGGACTAGCGGGGGTAATGAGCAGTTCTTC	CASSSREGTSGGNEQFF
TRBV7-3	NA	TRBJ1-1	NA	TGTGCCAGCAGCCCCTGGGGGAGGGACACTGAAGCTTTCTTT	CASSPWGRDTEAFF
TRBV27	NA	TRBJ2-5	NA	TGTGCCAGCAGTCGTTCCGGACTGCGATCGACCCAGTACTTC	CASSRSGLRSTQYF
TRBV3-1/TRBV3-2	NA	TRBJ2-7	NA	TGTGCCAGCGGGGGGAGAGGGAACGAGCAGTACTTC	CASGGRGNEQYF
TRBV7-3	NA	TRBJ2-4	NA	TGTGCCAGCAGCTTTGGGTTCCGGGATACGCTAGCCAAAAACATTCAGTACTTC	CASSFGFRDTLAKNIQYF
TRBV9	NA	TRBJ2-2	NA	TGTGCCAGCAGCCCCCGACAGTTTCGCACCGGGGAGCTGTTTTTT	CASSPRQFRTGELFF
TRBV9	TRBD2	TRBJ2-5	NA	TGTGCCAGCAGCAAAACTCAGGGAGGGGAGACCCAGTACTTC	CASSKTQGGETQYF
TRBV5-4	TRBD1	TRBJ2-7	NA	TGTGCCAGCAGCTTTCGACAGGGAACCTACGAGCAGTACTTC	CASSFRQGTYEQYF
TRBV27	NA	TRBJ2-3	NA	TGTGCCAGCAGTTTTCTGGCCCCTAGCACAGATACGCAGTATTTT	CASSFLAPSTDTQYF
TRBV7-8	NA	TRBJ1-2	NA	TGTGCCAGCAGCTCGTCCGGGAGCCTGGAAGGCTATGGCTACACCTTC	CASSSSGSLEGYGYTF
TRBV27	TRBD2	TRBJ2-1	NA	TGTGCCAGCAGTCCTGGGACTAGCGGTTACAATGAGCAGTTCTTC	CASSPGTSGYNEQFF
TRBV7-2	NA	TRBJ2-1	NA	TGTGCCAGCAGCTTAGTTTTTTTGGCTAATGAGCAGTTCTTC	CASSLVFLANEQFF
TRBV28	TRBD2	TRBJ2-7	NA	TGTGCCAGCAGTCAGGGACTAGCGGGAGGCGAGCAGTACTTC	CASSQGLAGGEQYF
TRBV7-3	TRBD1	TRBJ1-5	NA	TGTGCCAGCAGCTGGACAGGGGATTATCAGCCCCAGCATTTT	CASSWTGDYQPQHF
TRBV5-1	TRBD2	TRBJ2-1	few	TGCGCCAGCAGCTTAACTAGCGGCTCCTACAATGAGCAGTTCTTC	CASSLTSGSYNEQFF
TRBV10-1	TRBD1	TRBJ2-2	NA	TGCGCCAGCAGTGAGCCCGGACAGGGAGGCACCGGGGAGCTGTTTTTT	CASSEPGQGGTGELFF
TRBV7-2	TRBD1	TRBJ2-1	once	TGTGCCAGCAGCTTAGCCCCATTAACAGGGGCCTATGAGCAGTTCTTC	CASSLAPLTGAYEQFF
TRBV18	TRBD1	TRBJ2-5	NA	TGTGCCAGCTCACCGGGACAGGTAACAGAGACCCAGTACTTC	CASSPGQVTETQYF
TRBV19	TRBD1	TRBJ1-3	NA	TGTGCCAGTACGCCGGGACAGAGTGGAAACACCATATATTTT	CASTPGQSGNTIYF
TRBV30	NA	TRBJ1-5	NA	TGTGCCTGGGGGAAGGGGGGCAATCAGCCCCAGCATTTT	CAWGKGGNQPQHF